One and the same sample provided the 23 T cell receptor beta chains below, sequenced in a study of cytomegalovirus exposure and HLA in healthy donors (dated by TCRdb to the late 2010s). Library prep was done by the immunoSEQ multiplex PCR assay. TCRdb stores this immuneACCESS table with in-frame sequences only. Part of the clones is absent; in the studies checked, under half of the shortfall reflects unresolved V genes, and no reason is known for the rest. The sample data list about 190,000 clones, and over 65% of these were observed just once. The ten largest clones take up over 5.5% of the sample. Material for sequencing was PBMCs. Receptors were obtained from a man younger than 35 in good health and CMV-seropositive.

The V gene is TRBV6-6, the J gene TRBJ1-2; D not resolved. This CDR3 contains 14 residues. V was clipped by 4 bases and J by 1 base, with 10 bases between them. Germline CDR1 reads MNHNY; CDR2 reads SVGAGI (reference sequence). This chain's CDR3 is CASSLGGRNYGYTF. DNA for the CDR3: TGTGCCAGCAGTTTAGGAGGACGTAACTATGGCTACACCTTC.

The chain is built from TRBV4-1 and TRBJ2-7, with 8 bases fitting TRBD1. V lost 4 bases, J lost 3 bases, and 2 bases stayed unmatched. The CDR3 runs to 13 residues. In germline, CDR1 is MGHRA, CDR2 YSYEKL. The CDR3 bases are TGCGCCAGCAGCCGAGACAGGGGCTACGAGCAGTACTTC. Translating gives CASSRDRGYEQYF.

The chain has TRBV5-1 and TRBJ2-3; a weak D match, TRBD2 (6 bases). The germline V and J ends were trimmed by 1 base and 5 bases, with 14 bases remaining between them. This CDR3 is built from 15 residues. Germline V gives CDR1 SGHRS, CDR2 YFSETQ. The CDR3 DNA is TGCGCCAGCAGCTTGATGGGGGAGGCTGGAGATACGCAGTATTTT. Amino acid sequence: CASSLMGEAGDTQYF.

The gene calls are TRBV28 and TRBJ2-1; TRBD2 agrees at 11 bases. Germline V gene data show CDR1 as MDHEN and CDR2 as SYDVKM. V lost 5 bases to trimming and J lost 9 bases; unmatched junction nucleotides: 6. This CDR3 is built from 14 residues. The CDR3 is CASSVAGGLGEQFF. As DNA, the CDR3 is TGTGCCAGCAGTGTAGCGGGAGGGCTCGGTGAGCAGTTCTTC.

This chain uses TRBV5-1 with TRBJ2-5; 9 positions match TRBD2. CDR1 and CDR2 (germline): SGHRS, YFSETQ. The CDR3 is 15 amino acids. With V trimmed by 5 bases and J by 5 bases, 10 bases remained unmatched. CDR3 bases: TGCGCCAGCAGGGTTTTAGCGGGAGATTATGAGACCCAGTACTTC. Translating it yields CASRVLAGDYETQYF.

The chain links TRBV19 to TRBJ1-3; 7 bases fit TRBD1. CDR3 length equals 13 residues. Germline CDR1 is LNHDA and CDR2 is SQIVND (reference sequence). Unmatched junction bases numbered 4, after V lost 3 bases and J lost 8 bases. The CDR3 region is CASSMGQTDTIYF. The CDR3 coding sequence is TGTGCCAGTAGTATGGGACAGACGGACACCATATATTTT.

The chain carries TRBV18 and TRBJ1-1; D is possibly TRBD1 (5 bases). Germline values: CDR1 KGHSH, CDR2 LQKENI. Between the trimmed V and J ends, which lost 6 bases and 1 base, there was a span of 12 bases. The CDR3 consists of 14 residues. The CDR3 protein is CASSPSGGNTEAFF. The CDR3 DNA is TGTGCCAGCTCCCCCAGCGGGGGGAACACTGAAGCTTTCTTT.

The chain has TRBV19 and TRBJ1-1; TRBD1 agrees at 9 bases. The CDR3 totals 12 residues. V dropped 7 bases and J dropped 4; count of bases not matched to a gene: 1. CDR1 is LNHDA, CDR2 SQIVND, per germline (reference sequence). The CDR3 DNA reads as TGTGCCAGTAAGGACAGGGGCACTGAAGCTTTCTTT. The encoded protein is CASKDRGTEAFF.

The chain combines TRBV5-6 with TRBJ2-1, with D unresolved. V gave up 0 bases and J gave up 7 bases, with 8 bases separating them. The germline V gene encodes CDR1 SGHDT and CDR2 YYEEEE. This CDR3 has 13 amino acids. CDR3 loop: CASSLGPSNEQFF. The CDR3 nucleotides read TGTGCCAGCAGCTTGGGGCCTTCTAATGAGCAGTTCTTC.

The rearrangement joins TRBV19 to TRBJ1-2; D is uncertain. Germline V lookup: CDR1 LNHDA, CDR2 SQIVND (reference sequence). Trimming removed 8 bases from V and 4 bases from J, with 11 bases in between. This CDR3 is 12 amino acids long. CDR3 amino acids: CASAPGLYGYTF. DNA for the CDR3: TGTGCCAGTGCTCCAGGTCTCTATGGCTACACCTTC. The entire variable domain, with the rest obtained from reference TRBV19 and TRBJ1-2, is as follows: DGGITQSPKYLFRKEGQNVTLSCEQNLNHDAMYWYRQDPGQGLRLIYYSQIVNDFQKGDIAEGYSVSREKKESFPLTVTSAQKNPTAFYLCASAPGLYGYTFGSGTRLTVV.

This rearrangement joins TRBV5-6 to TRBJ2-3; D might be TRBD2 (6 bases). CDR1 and CDR2 from the germline V gene are SGHDT and YYEEEE. V lost 4 bases to trimming and J lost 7 bases, with 19 bases between them. The CDR3 runs to 15 residues. The CDR3 DNA follows: TGTGCCAGCAGCCGACTAGAGGATCTGGTGTATACGCAGTATTTT. Protein sequence: CASSRLEDLVYTQYF.

The V call is TRBV11-2, the J call TRBJ2-1; no definite D call. The CDR3 sequence is 13 residues long. CDR1 is SGHAT, CDR2 FQNNGV, per germline. Trimming pared 0 bases from V and 12 bases from J, leaving 12 bases between. The CDR3 coding sequence is TGTGCCAGCAGCTTAGATAGCTCCATGGGGCAGTTCTTC. It codes for CASSLDSSMGQFF.

This sequence joins TRBV6-1 and TRBJ2-1; 7 bases align to TRBD1. This CDR3 is 12 amino acids long. Trimming took 7 bases from V and 10 from J; bases not matched to a gene: 7. Germline CDR1 and CDR2: MNHNS and SASEGT. The CDR3 loop reads CASTIMTGEQFF. The CDR3 region has the DNA TGTGCCAGCACTATAATGACAGGGGAGCAGTTCTTC.

The chain joins TRBV7-9 to TRBJ1-1; perhaps TRBD1 as D (5 bases). V was cut by 5 bases and J by 5 bases, with 21 bases left in between. Germline V gene sequence: CDR1 SEHNR, CDR2 FQNEAQ (reference sequence). The CDR3 has 16 amino acids. The CDR3 loop is CASSPGGGQGGTEAFF. The CDR3 DNA reads as TGTGCCAGCAGCCCCGGGGGAGGGCAGGGTGGGACTGAAGCTTTCTTT.

This clone was counted only a few times. The rearrangement links TRBV9 to TRBJ1-2; 8 bases agree with TRBD1. The germline V gene has CDR1 SGDLS and CDR2 YYNGEE. The CDR3 runs 14 residues. Losses at the gene ends were 4 bases for V and 8 bases for J; bases not matched to a gene: 10. CDR3 coding DNA: TGTGCCAGCAGCACAGACAGGGGATCTCGGGGCTACACCTTC. Translated: CASSTDRGSRGYTF.

This chain links TRBV7-9 with TRBJ1-2; D may be TRBD1 (6 bases). Trimming took 7 bases from V and 4 from J, leaving 16 bases between them. CDR1 is SEHNR and CDR2 is FQNEAQ in the germline V gene (reference sequence). The CDR3 is 14 amino acids. The CDR3 DNA reads TGTGCCAGCAAACTAACAGGGATTGCCTATGGCTACACCTTC. This codes for CASKLTGIAYGYTF. The full variable domain, its missing parts supplied by reference TRBV7-9 and TRBJ1-2, is DTGVSQNPRHKITKRGQNVTFRCDPISEHNRLYWYRQTLGQGPEFLTYFQNEAQLEKSRLLSDRFSAERPKGSFSTLEIQRTEQGDSAMYLCASKLTGIAYGYTFGSGTRLTVV.

The chain couples TRBV2 to TRBJ2-2; tentatively, D is TRBD2 (6 bases). Germline lookup yields CDR1 SNHLY and CDR2 FYNNEI. CDR3 length: 16 amino acids. V was trimmed by 4 bases and J by 3 bases, leaving 15 bases between them. The CDR3 is CASSGGGIWHTGELFF. CDR3 bases: TGTGCCAGCAGTGGGGGCGGGATATGGCACACCGGGGAGCTGTTTTTT.

The genes are TRBV6-4 and TRBJ2-2; 8 bases line up with TRBD2. Germline values: CDR1 MRHNA, CDR2 SNTAGT. The V gene end was trimmed by 6 bases and the J gene end by 7 bases; junction bases not matched to a gene: 13. The length of the CDR3 is 16 residues. The CDR3 DNA sequence: TGTGCCAGCAGGCCTAATCCGAGCGGGAGAGTCGGGGAGCTGTTTTTT. Amino acid sequence: CASRPNPSGRVGELFF.

This rearrangement joins TRBV15 to TRBJ1-2; D might be TRBD1 (6 bases). V gave up 3 bases and J gave up 8 bases, with 13 bases separating them. CDR3 size: 13 residues. Germline loops: CDR1 LNHNV, CDR2 YYDKDF (reference sequence). The CDR3 spells CATSRYREGGYTF. In nucleotides, the CDR3 is TGTGCCACCAGCAGGTACAGGGAGGGCGGCTACACCTTC. The complete variable domain, with remaining parts taken from reference TRBV15 and TRBJ1-2, reads DAMVIQNPRYQVTQFGKPVTLSCSQTLNHNVMYWYQQKSSQAPKLLFHYYDKDFNNEADTPDNFQSRRPNTSFCFLDIRSPGLGDTAMYLCATSRYREGGYTFGSGTRLTVV.

The chain combines TRBV7-3 with TRBJ2-1, with TRBD2 matching 11 bases. Germline V CDR1 and CDR2: SGHTA, FQGTGA. Trimming at V came to 2 bases and at J to 10 bases, leaving 10 bases not matched to a gene. CDR3 length equals 16 residues. The CDR3 DNA is TGTGCCAGCAGCTTAGGCCTAGCGGGAGGAATAAGCGAGCAGTTCTTC. As protein: CASSLGLAGGISEQFF.

This chain links TRBV9 with TRBJ2-1; possible D gene TRBD2, 6 bases. CDR1 and CDR2 from the germline V gene are SGDLS and YYNGEE. The V gene lost 4 bases and the J gene lost 4 bases, with 21 bases spanning the gap. This CDR3 has 17 residues. CDR3 in amino acids: CASSSMLTGLFYNEQFF. CDR3 coding DNA: TGTGCCAGCAGCTCGATGTTAACGGGACTCTTTTACAATGAGCAGTTCTTC.

The chain combines TRBV5-1 with TRBJ1-3; perhaps TRBD1 as D (5 bases). Looked up from germline, CDR1 is SGHRS and CDR2 is YFSETQ. This CDR3 is built from 14 residues. V dropped 4 bases and J dropped 0 bases, with 8 bases sitting between them. The CDR3 DNA reads as TGCGCCAGCAGCCTAGGGGACTCTGGAAACACCATATATTTT. It encodes CASSLGDSGNTIYF.

This CDR3 reads CACEDFQSYEQYF. The CDR3 DNA reads TGTGCCTGTGAGGACTTCCAATCCTACGAGCAGTACTTC. The chain employs TRBV30 and TRBJ2-7, with a possible D match to TRBD2 (5 bases). Germline V lookup: CDR1 GTSNPN, CDR2 SVGIG (reference sequence). The CDR3 has 13 residues. The V and J ends lost 6 bases and 1 base respectively, with 13 bases between them.